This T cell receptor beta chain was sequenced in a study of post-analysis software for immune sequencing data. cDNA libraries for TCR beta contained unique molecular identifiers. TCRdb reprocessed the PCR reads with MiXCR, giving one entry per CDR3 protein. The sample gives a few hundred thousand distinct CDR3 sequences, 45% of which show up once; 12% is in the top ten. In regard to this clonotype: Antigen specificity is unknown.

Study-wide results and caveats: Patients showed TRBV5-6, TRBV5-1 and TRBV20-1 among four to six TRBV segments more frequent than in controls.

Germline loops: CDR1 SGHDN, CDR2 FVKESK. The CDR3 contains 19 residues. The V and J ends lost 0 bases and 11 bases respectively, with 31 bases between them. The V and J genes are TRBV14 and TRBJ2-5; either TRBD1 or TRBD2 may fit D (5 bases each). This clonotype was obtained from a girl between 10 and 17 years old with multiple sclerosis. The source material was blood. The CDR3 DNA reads TGTGCCAGCAGCCAAGATCCCGAGGGGCTCCCCTCTTTCTACAATGAGCAGTACTTC. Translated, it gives CASSQDPEGLPSFYNEQYF.